This TCR beta chain was profiled in a study of cytomegalovirus exposure and HLA in healthy donors. Overall study context: According to later analysis, the same platform produced the 100 to 150 validation and some 680 first-cohort repertoires.

The CDR3 covers 12 residues. The trim removed 3 bases at V and 8 bases at J, leaving 1 base unmatched. Germline V lookup: CDR1 ENHRY, CDR2 SYGVKD. This table comes from immunoSEQ multiplex PCR, and its TCRdb copy is limited to in-frame clones, with some not included. The data show about 160,000 clones, more than 70% seen once. The donors were members of the validation cohort, which comprised 100 to 150 subjects and was separate from the first cohort of 600 to 850 subjects. Sequencing was carried out using PBMCs. The chain couples TRBV10-3 to TRBJ2-3; 8 bases fit TRBD1. This receptor was identified in a young man in good health and CMV-seronegative. CDR3: CAISDTGGTQYF. CDR3 sequence (DNA): TGTGCCATCAGTGACACAGGGGGTACGCAGTATTTT.